The rows below give T cell receptor beta chains drawn from one sample of a study of glioma-infiltrating T cells. TCRdb recomputed calls from the multiplex PCR reads with MiXCR, one row per CDR3 protein. Of around 180,000 distinct CDR3 sequences in the sample, roughly two fifths were seen once. The sequenced material came from glioma tissue, nonneoplastic brain tissue, or PBMCs (not recorded which). The receptors were sampled from a human donor with low-grade glioma or glioblastoma, undergoing nonglioma brain surgery, or in good health (not recorded which). CDR3s include the opening cysteine and the closing phenylalanine or tryptophan. D genes are given only for firm matches. Part of the rows lack a size; the others show once, few, many or a class for expanded clones.

v_call	clone_size	j_call	d_call	cdr3_aa	cdr3_nt
TRBV20-1	many	TRBJ2-7	.	CSAGPLMREQYF	TGCAGTGCTGGACCCCTCATGCGGGAGCAGTACTTC
TRBV25-1	few	TRBJ2-7	.	CASSSRGSSSYEQYF	TGTGCCAGCAGCTCCAGAGGCTCGAGCTCCTACGAGCAGTACTTC
TRBV28	.	TRBJ2-2	TRBD1	CASRAGGNTGELFF	TGTGCCAGCAGGGCAGGGGGAAACACCGGGGAGCTGTTTTTT
TRBV7-9	.	TRBJ2-5	.	CASSTDGTQYF	TGTGCCAGCAGCACGGATGGGACCCAGTACTTC
TRBV9	.	TRBJ2-1	TRBD2	CASSVASGSNEQFF	TGTGCCAGCAGCGTAGCTAGCGGGAGCAATGAGCAGTTCTTC
TRBV12-3/TRBV12-4	few	TRBJ2-5	.	CASRRDSKETQYF	TGTGCCAGCAGGCGGGACAGTAAAGAGACCCAGTACTTC
TRBV28	many	TRBJ2-5	TRBD2	CASRPMTSPGLAGERIQETQYF	TGTGCCAGCCGTCCAATGACATCACCGGGACTAGCGGGAGAGCGGATCCAAGAGACCCAGTACTTC
TRBV7-3	.	TRBJ2-3	TRBD2	CASSAGLAVDTQYF	TGTGCCAGCAGCGCTGGACTAGCAGTAGATACGCAGTATTTT
TRBV28	.	TRBJ2-3	TRBD2	CASQTSGQDTQYF	TGTGCCAGCCAGACTAGCGGGCAGGATACGCAGTATTTT
TRBV28	many	TRBJ2-1	TRBD2	CASSPSGILSSYNEQFF	TGTGCCAGCAGCCCTAGCGGAATCTTAAGCTCCTACAATGAGCAGTTCTTC
TRBV29-1	.	TRBJ2-3	TRBD2	CSVGAGREISTDTHYF	TGCAGCGTTGGGGCCGGGAGGGAGATTAGCACAGATACGCATTATTTT
TRBV28	.	TRBJ1-3	.	CAKLNWGGATSGNTIYF	TGTGCCAAACTGAACTGGGGGGGGGCCACATCTGGAAACACCATATATTTT
TRBV7-9	.	TRBJ2-1	TRBD2	CTSSSVRGLAVYNEQFF	TGTACCAGCAGTTCAGTCAGAGGACTAGCGGTTTACAATGAGCAGTTCTTC
TRBV11-1	.	TRBJ2-4	TRBD2	CASSSPRLSSGVAKNIQYF	TGTGCCAGCAGTTCCCCCCGACTTTCTAGCGGGGTAGCCAAAAACATTCAGTACTTC
TRBV28	once	TRBJ2-3	TRBD2	CASSLAWNSGIARTHYF	TGTGCCAGCAGTTTAGCCTGGAATAGCGGGATTGCACGGACGCATTATTTT
TRBV19	few	TRBJ2-7	.	CASNSLLGEQYF	TGTGCCAGTAACAGCCTTCTGGGGGAGCAGTACTTC
TRBV20-1	.	TRBJ2-7	.	CSATRGSYEQYF	TGCAGTGCTACCAGGGGATCCTACGAGCAGTACTTC
TRBV2	.	TRBJ1-5	.	CASSEERPSNQPQHF	TGTGCCAGCAGCGAGGAAAGGCCGAGCAATCAGCCCCAGCATTTT
TRBV20-1	few	TRBJ2-7	TRBD2	CSARDRAGGLYEQYF	TGCAGTGCTAGAGATCGGGCGGGAGGACTGTACGAGCAGTACTTC